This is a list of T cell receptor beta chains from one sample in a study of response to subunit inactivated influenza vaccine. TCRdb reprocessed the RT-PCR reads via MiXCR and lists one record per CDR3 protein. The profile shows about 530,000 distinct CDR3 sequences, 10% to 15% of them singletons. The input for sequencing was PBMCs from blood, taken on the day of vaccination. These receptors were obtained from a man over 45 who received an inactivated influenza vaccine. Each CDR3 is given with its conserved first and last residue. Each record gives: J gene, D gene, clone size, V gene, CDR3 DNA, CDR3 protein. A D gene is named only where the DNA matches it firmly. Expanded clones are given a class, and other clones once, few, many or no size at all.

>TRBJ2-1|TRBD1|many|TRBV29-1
TGCAGCGTCGATACAGGGGGCGCTTACAATGAGCAGTTCTTC
CSVDTGGAYNEQFF
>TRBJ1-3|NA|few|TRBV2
TGTGCCAGCAGTGGTTTGCAGGGTGTTACCGGAAACACCATATATTTT
CASSGLQGVTGNTIYF
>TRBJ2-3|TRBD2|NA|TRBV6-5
TGTGCCAGCATGTTAGGCGGGGGGCCCCGCACAGATACGCAGTATTTT
CASMLGGGPRTDTQYF
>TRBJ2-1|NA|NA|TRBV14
TGTGCCAGCAGCCAGGCTGGACTAAATCATAGTAGTCTCAATGAGCAGTTCTTC
CASSQAGLNHSSLNEQFF
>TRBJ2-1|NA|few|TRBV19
TGTGCCAGTAGTAAGCCGACTCTCGAAAACAATGAGCAGTTCTTC
CASSKPTLENNEQFF
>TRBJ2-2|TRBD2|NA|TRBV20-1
TGCAGTGCTTCAATCAGCGGGAGGGACACCGGGGAGCTGTTTTTT
CSASISGRDTGELFF
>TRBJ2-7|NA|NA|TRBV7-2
TGTGCCAGCAGTCAAGGAAGTACCTCCTCCTACGAGCAGTACTTC
CASSQGSTSSYEQYF
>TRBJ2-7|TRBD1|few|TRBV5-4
TGTGCCAGCAGCCTCTCCGGACAGGGGACTCGCGAGCAGTACTTC
CASSLSGQGTREQYF
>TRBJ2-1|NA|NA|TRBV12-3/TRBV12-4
TGTGCCAGCAGTTCGGGACGAAGCCAGTTCTTC
CASSSGRSQFF
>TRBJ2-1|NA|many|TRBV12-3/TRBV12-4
TGTGCCAGCAGATTTGGATGGGGGGCCACCAATGAGCAGTTCTTC
CASRFGWGATNEQFF
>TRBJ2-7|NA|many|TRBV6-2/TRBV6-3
TGTGCCAGCAGGGACAGCCCTTTTGCCTACGAGCAGTACTTC
CASRDSPFAYEQYF
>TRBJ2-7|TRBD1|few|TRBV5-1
TGCGCCAGTAGATCAACCGGGACAGGGCGCGACGAGCAGTACTTC
CASRSTGTGRDEQYF
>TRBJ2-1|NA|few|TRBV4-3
TGCGCCAGCAGCCAAGAATCGGTAGACAATGAGCAGTTCTTC
CASSQESVDNEQFF
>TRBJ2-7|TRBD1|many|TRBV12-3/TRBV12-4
TGTGCCAGCAGTATTGGGACAGGGTACGAGCAGTACTTC
CASSIGTGYEQYF
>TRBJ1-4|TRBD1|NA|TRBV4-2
TGTGCCAGCAGCCAAGATCGGACAGGGGGGCATGAAAAACTGTTTTTT
CASSQDRTGGHEKLFF
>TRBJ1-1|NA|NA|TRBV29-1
TGCAGCGTCCCACCAACGGCGGACACTGAAGCTTTCTTT
CSVPPTADTEAFF
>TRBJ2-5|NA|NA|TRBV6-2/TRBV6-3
TGTGCCAGCAGAGACCTACGCGGGGGCCGGGAGACCCAGTACTTC
CASRDLRGGRETQYF
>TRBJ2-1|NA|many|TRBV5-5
TGTGCCAGCAGCTTGGCCAGAGACAATGAGCAGTTCTTC
CASSLARDNEQFF
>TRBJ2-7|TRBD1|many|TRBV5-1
TGCGCCAGCAGCCTCTGGACAGGGAACTACGAGCAGTACTTC
CASSLWTGNYEQYF
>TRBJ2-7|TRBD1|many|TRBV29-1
TGCAGCGTTGACAGGGGGTACGAGCAGTACTTC
CSVDRGYEQYF
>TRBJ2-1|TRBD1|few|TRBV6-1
TGTGCCAGCAGCCGACAGGGTCTCTCCTACAATGAGCAGTTCTTC
CASSRQGLSYNEQFF
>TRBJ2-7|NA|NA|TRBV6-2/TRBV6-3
TGTGCCAGCACCCCGGACTGGAAATCGGACGAGCAGTACTTC
CASTPDWKSDEQYF
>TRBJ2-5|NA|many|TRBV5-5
TGTGCCAGCAGCCGACAGCTCAAAGAGACCCAGTACTTC
CASSRQLKETQYF
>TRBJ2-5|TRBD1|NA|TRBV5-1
TGCGCCAGCAGCTTGGATGGACAGGGGCTTTACGAGACCCAGTACTTC
CASSLDGQGLYETQYF
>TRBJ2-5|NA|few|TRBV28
TGTGCCAGCAGTTCAGGGGGGGCGTTCTTAGAGACCCAGTACTTC
CASSSGGAFLETQYF
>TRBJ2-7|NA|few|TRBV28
TGTGCCAGCAGTTTCGGGGGACGAGGTCTCATCAGCTACGAGCAGTACTTC
CASSFGGRGLISYEQYF
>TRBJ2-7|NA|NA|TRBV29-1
TGCAGCGTTGAAGAAGGTGGAGGGAGCGAGCAGTACTTC
CSVEEGGGSEQYF
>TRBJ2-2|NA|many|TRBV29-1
TGCAGCGTTGGAGGGGCCGGGGTGAACACCGGGGAGCTGTTTTTT
CSVGGAGVNTGELFF
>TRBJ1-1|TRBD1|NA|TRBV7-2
TGTGCCAGCAGCCGCCGTCCGGGACAGGGGGCCACTGAAGCTTTCTTT
CASSRRPGQGATEAFF
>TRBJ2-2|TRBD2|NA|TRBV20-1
TGCAGTGCTAGAGCAACTAGCGGGATTCCCCAGGGGACCGGGGAGCTGTTTTTT
CSARATSGIPQGTGELFF
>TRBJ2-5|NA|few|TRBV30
TGTGCCTGGATGGCAAGACGGCAAGAGACCCAGTACTTC
CAWMARRQETQYF
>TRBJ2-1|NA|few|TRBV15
TGTGCCACCAGCAGATCATCTACGGACAGCTCCTACAATGAGCAGTTCTTC
CATSRSSTDSSYNEQFF
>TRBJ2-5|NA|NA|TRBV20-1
TGCAGTGCCCCGCCGCAGGGACGTCCAGAGACCCAGTACTTC
CSAPPQGRPETQYF
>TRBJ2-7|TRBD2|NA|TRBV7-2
TGTGCCAGCAGCTCCGCGGGACTAACTAGACCCTACGAGCAGTACTTC
CASSSAGLTRPYEQYF